This T cell receptor (beta chain) was identified in a study of T cell repertoires in cytomegalovirus infection (dated by TCRdb to between 2018 and 2021). Study-wide context: Donor HLA type was relevant to the analysis, because carriage of CMV infection together with the matching HLA type was indicated by public TCR beta signatures.

Sequencing was performed on an Illumina HiSeq 1500. TCRdb reworked the public reads: Q25 trimming with fastp, MiXCR clone assembly, productive beta chains retained. Rows are combined by CDR3 protein, so each entry shows the most common genes and DNA. Across this sample there are 200,000 to 300,000 distinct CDR3 sequences, with roughly an eighth seen only once. The ten biggest clones cover about 8.7% of the sample. A distance of 9 bases separates the germline ends of V and J, which lose 1 base and 2 bases respectively. Measured from the cysteine to the phenylalanine, the CDR3 is 14 residues long. The entry retains the CDR3 DNA only, 42 bases that are in frame from base 1. CDR1 is given as SEHNR and CDR2 as FQNEAQ, both from the germline V gene (reference sequence). What the research found in general, with its limitations: In the ex vivo response, HLA-C-restricted CMV-specific TCR beta clonotypes were dominant, and in two of eight donors the single most frequent clonotype came from this HLA-C-restricted group. Carriers of CMV infection plus the relevant HLA type were discriminated by the cumulative frequency of public TCR beta family members in the study cohort and in an independent roughly 400-donor cohort.

This clonotype was seen many times. It lacks a known antigen. The input lacks base qualities; no much larger clone sits a single base away. The TCR originated in a human donor in good health (CMV status not recorded). Some clones in this sample may be carry-over from other donors' samples. The sequence is built from TRBV7-9 and TRBJ2-7, with no confidently assigned D gene. The sequencing sample was made of PBMCs. The DNA is TGTGCCAGCAGCTTAGTGGGCAGTGCCTACGAGCAGTACTTC. The resulting protein is CASSLVGSAYEQYF.